The 8 T cell receptor beta chains in this list originate from one sample, sequenced in a study of Ad26.COV2.S vaccination and SARS-CoV-2 variants. Indicated treatment: some 20 received Ad26.COV2.S at low or high dose, single or two shots; roughly 5 received placebo; per-sample allocation not given. Sampling was performed 63 days after the first vaccine or placebo injection. Assay: immunoSEQ multiplex PCR; the TCRdb copy retains only in-frame clones and omits some. This sample has some 250,000 clones, with more than 75% found just once. The material sequenced was peripheral blood, taken in a trial of Ad26.COV2.S vaccine versus placebo. All receptors come from a person between 18 and 65 years old who received the Ad26.COV2.S COVID-19 vaccine or a placebo.

This chain joins TRBV29-1 and TRBJ2-2; D is undetermined. Germline CDR1 and CDR2: SQVTM and ANQGSEA. The V gene lost 1 base and the J gene lost 1 base, with 7 bases spanning the gap. The CDR3 sequence is 14 residues long. The CDR3 nucleotides are TGCAGCGTTGAAGTCGGCAGGAACACCGGGGAGCTGTTTTTT. It is translated as CSVEVGRNTGELFF.

This clone was seen only a few times. The chain carries TRBV6-5 and TRBJ2-7, with 10 nucleotides matching TRBD2. Germline values: CDR1 MNHEY, CDR2 SVGAGI. The CDR3 covers 15 residues. Trimming at V came to 7 bases and at J to 2 bases, leaving 8 bases not matched to a gene. DNA for the CDR3: TGTGCCAGCACCCTTGGGACTAGCGAGCCCTACGAGCAGTACTTC. Translating it yields CASTLGTSEPYEQYF.

The chain has TRBV6-1 and TRBJ2-7; 13 nucleotides agree with TRBD2. The V and J ends lost 2 bases and 0 bases, in that order; junction bases with no gene match: 10. From germline, CDR1 is MNHNS and CDR2 SASEGT. This CDR3 is built from 19 residues. Here the CDR3 reads CASSEMWTSGSHYSYEQYF. In nucleotides, the CDR3 is TGTGCCAGCAGTGAAATGTGGACTAGCGGGAGCCATTACTCCTACGAGCAGTACTTC.

The chain recombines TRBV28 with TRBJ1-5; a weak D match, TRBD1 (6 bases). V was pared by 5 bases and J by 5 bases, with 13 bases between. The germline CDR1 and CDR2 sequences are MDHEN and SYDVKM. The length of the CDR3 is 14 residues. The CDR3 is CASSPPDRYQPQHF. The CDR3 DNA follows: TGTGCCAGCAGTCCCCCCGACAGGTATCAGCCCCAGCATTTT.

The genes are TRBV27 and TRBJ1-5; no clear D gene. Germline V gene lookup returns CDR1 MNHEY and CDR2 SMNVEV (reference sequence). This CDR3 is built from 9 residues. Trimming cost V 10 bases and J 3 bases, with 1 base left between them. CDR3 in amino acids: CATNQPQHF. The CDR3 DNA is TGTGCCACCAATCAGCCCCAGCATTTT.

This clone has a count of ten or more. The rearrangement uses TRBV13 and TRBJ2-7; 10 bases are shared with TRBD2. The germline V gene encodes CDR1 PRHDT and CDR2 FYEKMQ (reference sequence). After removal of 3 bases from V and 4 bases from J, the junction contained 6 bases not matched to a gene. The CDR3 consists of 15 residues. CDR3 sequence: CASSFSSGSKYEQYF. The CDR3 bases are TGTGCCAGCAGCTTTTCTAGCGGGAGTAAGTACGAGCAGTACTTC.

The chain has TRBV3-1 (or the pseudogene TRBV3-2) and TRBJ2-7; D call uncertain. The V end lost 4 bases, the J end lost 0 bases, and 4 bases lay between the germline ends. Germline values: CDR1 LGHDT, CDR2 YNNKEL (reference sequence). The CDR3 length is 12 residues. CDR3 sequence (DNA): TGTGCCAGCAGCCGCAGCTCCTACGAGCAGTACTTC. This sequence encodes CASSRSSYEQYF.

This rearrangement joins TRBV5-8 to TRBJ2-5; TRBD2 agrees at 11 bases. V gave up 1 base and J gave up 4 bases; unmatched junction bases: 12. The CDR3 totals 18 residues. In germline, CDR1 is SGHTS, CDR2 YDEGEE. The CDR3, as DNA: TGTGCCAGCAGCTTGAACGGGTTTCTAGCGGGGGGCAGAGAGACCCAGTACTTC. Amino acids: CASSLNGFLAGGRETQYF.